These T cell receptor beta chains were read from a single sample in a study of OX40 agonist ivuxolimab in advanced cancers. Only in-frame clones appear in the TCRdb table, and some are missing; sequencing was by immunoSEQ multiplex PCR. The top ten hold around 6% of the sample, which has tens of thousands of clones, roughly 87% seen once. The specimen comprised CD4+ or CD8+ T cells sorted from blood, sampled in a trial of the OX40 agonist ivuxolimab. These receptors all stem from an adult with an advanced solid tumor such as melanoma, head and neck, liver or kidney cancer. Both conserved end residues are part of each CDR3. D genes are given only for firm matches. Expanded clones are given a class, and other clones once, few, many or no size at all.

len	v_gene	d_gene	abundance	j_gene	CDR3nt	CDR3aa
12	TRBV27	TRBD1	-	TRBJ1-2	TGTGCCAGCGCCGGGACAGGGCTTGGCTACACCTTC	CASAGTGLGYTF
12	TRBV7-9	-	medium-sized	TRBJ2-5	TGTGCCAGCAGCTTAGATTGGGAGACCCAGTACTTC	CASSLDWETQYF
15	TRBV10-1	TRBD1	-	TRBJ1-1	TGCGCCAGCAGTGAGTCTACAGGGGTGAACACTGAAGCTTTCTTT	CASSESTGVNTEAFF
18	TRBV28	TRBD2	-	TRBJ2-6	TGTGCCAGCAGTTTAGGGAGGGGTACCTTCACTGGGGCCAACGTCCTGACTTTC	CASSLGRGTFTGANVLTF
15	TRBV5-1	-	-	TRBJ1-1	TGCGCCAGCAGCCCAGAACAGGGATCGGGCACTGAAGCTTTCTTT	CASSPEQGSGTEAFF
14	TRBV7-8	-	-	TRBJ1-2	TGTGCCAGCAGCTTAGACGGATTTAACTATGGCTACACCTTC	CASSLDGFNYGYTF
17	TRBV15	TRBD1	-	TRBJ1-5	TGTGCCACCAGCAGAGATCTCACAGGGGAAAGCAATCAGCCCCAGCATTTT	CATSRDLTGESNQPQHF
12	TRBV4-3	-	-	TRBJ2-1	TGCGCCAGCAGCCCGGATCTGAATGAGCAGTTCTTC	CASSPDLNEQFF
14	TRBV9	TRBD1	-	TRBJ1-2	TGTGCCAGCACAGGACAGGGTTTAGTCTATGGCTACACCTTC	CASTGQGLVYGYTF
14	TRBV5-6	-	-	TRBJ1-5	TGTGCCAGCAGCAAAGGGTGGGAAAATCAGCCCCAGCATTTT	CASSKGWENQPQHF
13	TRBV5-1	-	-	TRBJ1-5	TGCGCCAGCAGCTTGGGAGTCAATCAGCCCCAGCATTTT	CASSLGVNQPQHF
12	TRBV5-4	-	once	TRBJ2-3	TGTGCCAGCAGTCAGGGCCCAGATACGCAGTATTTT	CASSQGPDTQYF
12	TRBV2	TRBD1	-	TRBJ2-5	TGTGCCACATGGGACAGCCAAGAGACCCAGTACTTC	CATWDSQETQYF
15	TRBV13	TRBD1	-	TRBJ1-2	TGTGCCAGCAGCTCAGGGGGCGGGGCTTGGTATGGCTACACCTTC	CASSSGGGAWYGYTF
16	TRBV6-5	-	-	TRBJ1-2	TGTGCCAGCAGTTACAACAGGCCGCCGATCGGCTATGGCTACACCTTC	CASSYNRPPIGYGYTF
15	TRBV6-5	-	-	TRBJ2-7	TGTGCCAGCAGTACGGGGAGAGAAGGGGTCTACGAGCAGTACTTC	CASSTGREGVYEQYF
17	TRBV4-1	TRBD1	-	TRBJ1-3	TGCGCCAGCAGCCAAGATCGGAGACAGGGGGTGTACAACACCATATATTTT	CASSQDRRQGVYNTIYF